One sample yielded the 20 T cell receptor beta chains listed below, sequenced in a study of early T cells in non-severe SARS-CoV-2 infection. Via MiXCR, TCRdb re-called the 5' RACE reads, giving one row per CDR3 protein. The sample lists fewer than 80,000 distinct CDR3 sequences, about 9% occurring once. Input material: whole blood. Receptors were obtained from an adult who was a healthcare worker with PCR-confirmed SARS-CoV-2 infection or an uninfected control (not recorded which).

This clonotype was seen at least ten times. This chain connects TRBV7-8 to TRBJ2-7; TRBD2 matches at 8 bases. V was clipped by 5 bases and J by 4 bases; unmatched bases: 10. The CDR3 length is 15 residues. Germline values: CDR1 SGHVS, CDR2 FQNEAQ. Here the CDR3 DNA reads TGTGCCAGCAGCCCCCTTGGCGGGAGGTTTTACGAGCAGTACTTC. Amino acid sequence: CASSPLGGRFYEQYF.

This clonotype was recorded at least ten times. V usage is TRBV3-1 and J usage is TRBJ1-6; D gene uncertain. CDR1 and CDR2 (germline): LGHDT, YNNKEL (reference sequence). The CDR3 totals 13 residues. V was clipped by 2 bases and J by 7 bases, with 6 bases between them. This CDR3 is CASSQSLNSPLHF. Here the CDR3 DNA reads TGTGCCAGCAGCCAATCGCTGAATTCACCCCTCCACTTT.

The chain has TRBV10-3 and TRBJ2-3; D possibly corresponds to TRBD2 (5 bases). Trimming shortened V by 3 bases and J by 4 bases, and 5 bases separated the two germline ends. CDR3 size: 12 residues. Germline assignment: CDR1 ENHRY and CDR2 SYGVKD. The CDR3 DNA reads TGTGCCATCAGTGACGGGGCAGATACGCAGTATTTT. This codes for CAISDGADTQYF.

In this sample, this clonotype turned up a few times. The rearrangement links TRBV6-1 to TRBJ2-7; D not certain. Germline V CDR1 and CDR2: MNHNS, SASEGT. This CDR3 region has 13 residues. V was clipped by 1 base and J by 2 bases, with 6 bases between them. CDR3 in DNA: TGTGCCAGCAGTGAAGGACCTACCTACGAGCAGTACTTC. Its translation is CASSEGPTYEQYF.

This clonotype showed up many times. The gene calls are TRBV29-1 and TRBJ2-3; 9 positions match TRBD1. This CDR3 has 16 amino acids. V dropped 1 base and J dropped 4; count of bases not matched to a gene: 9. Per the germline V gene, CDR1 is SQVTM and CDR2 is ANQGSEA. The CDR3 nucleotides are TGCAGCGTTGAAGGGCCTCCGGGACAGGGCCCAGATACGCAGTATTTT. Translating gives CSVEGPPGQGPDTQYF.

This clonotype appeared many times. The CDR3 is CASSVSSMWLPPGGQYGGYTF. The CDR3 DNA is TGTGCCAGCAGCGTATCTTCGATGTGGCTCCCACCTGGAGGACAGTATGGAGGCTACACCTTC. This sequence joins TRBV9 and TRBJ1-2; D is perhaps TRBD1 (6 bases). The CDR3 covers 21 residues. From germline, CDR1 is SGDLS and CDR2 YYNGEE. V was shortened by 1 base and J by 8 bases, with 36 bases between the two germline ends.

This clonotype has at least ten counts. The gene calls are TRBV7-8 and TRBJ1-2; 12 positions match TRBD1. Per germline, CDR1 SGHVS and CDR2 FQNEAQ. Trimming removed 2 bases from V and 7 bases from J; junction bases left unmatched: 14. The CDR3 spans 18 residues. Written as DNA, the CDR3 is TGTGCCAGCAGCTTAACCAGGGACAGGGGGCGCGGAATGAGTGGCTACACCTTC. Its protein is CASSLTRDRGRGMSGYTF. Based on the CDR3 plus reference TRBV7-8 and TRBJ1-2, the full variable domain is GAGVSQSPRYKVAKRGQDVALRCDPISGHVSLFWYQQALGQGPEFLTYFQNEAQLDKSGLPSDRFFAERPEGSVSTLKIQRTQQEDSAVYLCASSLTRDRGRGMSGYTFGSGTRLTVV.

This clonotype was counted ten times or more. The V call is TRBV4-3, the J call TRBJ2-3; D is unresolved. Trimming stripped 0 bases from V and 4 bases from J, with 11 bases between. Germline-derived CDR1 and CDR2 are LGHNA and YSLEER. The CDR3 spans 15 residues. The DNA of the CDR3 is TGCGCCAGCAGCCAAGAAAGAAGGGTAGCAGATACGCAGTATTTT. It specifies CASSQERRVADTQYF.

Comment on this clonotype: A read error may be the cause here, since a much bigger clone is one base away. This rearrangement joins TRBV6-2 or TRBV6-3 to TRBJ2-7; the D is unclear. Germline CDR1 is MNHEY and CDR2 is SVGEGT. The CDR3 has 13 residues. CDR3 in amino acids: CAGSPYISYEQYF. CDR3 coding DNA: TGTGCCGGCAGTCCATATATCTCCTACGAGCAGTACTTC.

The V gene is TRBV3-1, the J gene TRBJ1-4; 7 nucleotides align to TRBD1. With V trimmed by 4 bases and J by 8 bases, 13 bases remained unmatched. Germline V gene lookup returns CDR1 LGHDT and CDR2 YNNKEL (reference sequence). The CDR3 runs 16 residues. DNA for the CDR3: TGTGCCAGCAGCCGAAGTTTGGGGACAGTTTTGGAAAAACTGTTTTTT. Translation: CASSRSLGTVLEKLFF.

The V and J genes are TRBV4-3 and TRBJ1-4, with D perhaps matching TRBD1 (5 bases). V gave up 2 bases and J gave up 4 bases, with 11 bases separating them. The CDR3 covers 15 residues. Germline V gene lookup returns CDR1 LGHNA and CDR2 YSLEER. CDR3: CASSQTDSSNEKLFF. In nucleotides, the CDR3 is TGCGCCAGCAGCCAAACTGACAGCAGTAATGAAAAACTGTTTTTT.

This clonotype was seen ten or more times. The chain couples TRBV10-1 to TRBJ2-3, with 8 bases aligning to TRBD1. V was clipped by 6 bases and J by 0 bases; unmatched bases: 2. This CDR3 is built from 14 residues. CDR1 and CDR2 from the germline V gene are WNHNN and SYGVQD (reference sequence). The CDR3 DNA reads TGCGCCAGCAGCCGGACAGGGAGCACAGATACGCAGTATTTT. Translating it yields CASSRTGSTDTQYF.

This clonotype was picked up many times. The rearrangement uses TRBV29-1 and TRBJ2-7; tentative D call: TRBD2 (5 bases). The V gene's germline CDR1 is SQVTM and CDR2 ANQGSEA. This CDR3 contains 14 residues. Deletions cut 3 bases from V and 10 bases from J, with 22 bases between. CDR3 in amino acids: CSVDMGKGVGEQYF. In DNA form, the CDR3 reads TGCAGCGTTGATATGGGGAAGGGTGTGGGAGAACAGTACTTC.

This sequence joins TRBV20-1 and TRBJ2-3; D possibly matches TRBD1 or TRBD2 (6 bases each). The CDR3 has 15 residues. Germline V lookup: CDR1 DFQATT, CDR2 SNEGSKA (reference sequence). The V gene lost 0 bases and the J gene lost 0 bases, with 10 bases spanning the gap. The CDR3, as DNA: TGCAGTGCTAGAGATGGGGGGCGCAGCACAGATACGCAGTATTTT. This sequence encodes CSARDGGRSTDTQYF.

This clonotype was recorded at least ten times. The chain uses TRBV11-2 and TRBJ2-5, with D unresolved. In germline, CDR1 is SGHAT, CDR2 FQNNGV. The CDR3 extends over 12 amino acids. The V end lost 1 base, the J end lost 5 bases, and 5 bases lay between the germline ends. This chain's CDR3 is CASSLVRETQYF. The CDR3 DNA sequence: TGTGCCAGCAGCTTAGTACGGGAGACCCAGTACTTC.

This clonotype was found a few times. In nucleotides, the CDR3 is TGTGCCAGCAGCGTCACATCTTACGGAGATACGCAGTATTTT. This encodes CASSVTSYGDTQYF. V gene TRBV9 combines with J gene TRBJ2-3; D gene unclear. This CDR3 spans 14 amino acids. The ends were cut back, 2 bases at V and 5 bases at J, with 12 bases in the middle. The germline gives CDR1 SGDLS, CDR2 YYNGEE.

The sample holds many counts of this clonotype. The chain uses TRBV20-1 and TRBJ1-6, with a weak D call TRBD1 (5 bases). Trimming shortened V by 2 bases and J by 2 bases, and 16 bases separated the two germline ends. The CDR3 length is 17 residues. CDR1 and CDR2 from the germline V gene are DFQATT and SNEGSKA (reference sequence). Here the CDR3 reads CSARPRQKDPYNSPLHF. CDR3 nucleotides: TGCAGTGCTAGACCGCGACAGAAGGACCCCTATAATTCACCCCTCCACTTT.

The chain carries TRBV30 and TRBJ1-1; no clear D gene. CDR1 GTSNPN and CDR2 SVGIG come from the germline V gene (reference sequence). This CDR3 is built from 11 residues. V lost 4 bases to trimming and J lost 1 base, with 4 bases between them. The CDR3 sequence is CAWKENTEAFF. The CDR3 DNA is TGTGCCTGGAAAGAGAACACTGAAGCTTTCTTT.

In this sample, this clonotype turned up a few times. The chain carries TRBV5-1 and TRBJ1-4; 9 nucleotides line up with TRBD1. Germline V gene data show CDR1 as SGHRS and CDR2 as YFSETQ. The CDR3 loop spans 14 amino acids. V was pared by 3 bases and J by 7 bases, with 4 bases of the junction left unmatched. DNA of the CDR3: TGCGCCAGCAGCTACGGGACAGGGCGTGAAAAACTGTTTTTT. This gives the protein CASSYGTGREKLFF. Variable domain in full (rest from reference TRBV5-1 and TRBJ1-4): KAGVTQTPRYLIKTRGQQVTLSCSPISGHRSVSWYQQTPGQGLQFLFEYFSETQRNKGNFPGRFSGRQFSNSRSEMNVSTLELGDSALYLCASSYGTGREKLFFGSGTQLSVL.

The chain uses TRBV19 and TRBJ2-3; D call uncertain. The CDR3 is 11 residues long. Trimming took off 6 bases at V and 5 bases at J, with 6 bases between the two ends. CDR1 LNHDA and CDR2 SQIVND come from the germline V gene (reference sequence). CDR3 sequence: CASRWGDTQYF. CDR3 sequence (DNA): TGTGCCAGTAGGTGGGGAGATACGCAGTATTTT.